The clone carrying this T cell receptor beta chain appeared many times. Its antigen remains unknown. The data derive from a study of T cells after yellow fever vaccination. General study points: Only a small proportion of the clonotypes turned up in both the CD4 and the CD8 compartments, likely arising from convergent recombination. Most clones from primary vaccination resurfaced after the booster (nearly 97% CD4, 88% CD8).

For TCR, cDNA came from 5'RACE template switching, which added a universal primer site and UMIs. TCRdb fed the 5' RACE reads into MiXCR, producing one record per CDR3 protein. The sample has around 310,000 distinct CDR3 sequences, 3.5% to 4.5% seen once. CDR1 SGHRS and CDR2 YFSETQ come from the germline V gene. V shed 3 bases and J 1 base; nucleotides not matched to a gene: 5. The CDR3 is 15 residues long. The V call is TRBV5-1, the J call TRBJ1-1; 8 nucleotides line up with TRBD1. The sequencing here drew on PBMCs, taken 5 days after the yellow fever booster vaccination. The receptor was isolated from a man younger than 30 who received the YFV17D yellow fever vaccine. CDR3 protein: CASSWGQASNTEAFF. The CDR3 DNA follows: TGCGCCAGCAGCTGGGGACAGGCTTCGAACACTGAAGCTTTCTTT.